Shown below are 9 T cell receptor beta chains from a single sample sequenced in a study of cytomegalovirus exposure and HLA in healthy donors. The study ran its PCR with 60 Vbeta and 13 Jbeta primers. Only in-frame clones appear in the TCRdb table, and some are missing; sequencing was by immunoSEQ multiplex PCR. The sample lists 150,000 to 200,000 clones; 80% were seen once. The sequenced material came from PBMCs. These receptors came from a young man in good health and CMV-seropositive.

The chain combines TRBV4-3 with TRBJ1-1; 7 positions match TRBD1. The junction had 8 bases not matched to a gene; V was cut back by 1 base and J by 0 bases. From germline, CDR1 is LGHNA and CDR2 YSLEER. The CDR3 loop spans 17 amino acids. The CDR3 DNA sequence: TGCGCCAGCAGCCAAGGAGGACTCGACAGGGTGAACACTGAAGCTTTCTTT. The encoded protein is CASSQGGLDRVNTEAFF.

The V gene is TRBV6-5, the J gene TRBJ1-2; D ambiguous. The V and J ends lost 0 bases and 8 bases respectively, with 10 bases between them. The length of the CDR3 is 13 residues. In germline, CDR1 is MNHEY, CDR2 SVGAGI. The CDR3 spells CASSYSGRIGYTF. CDR3 coding DNA: TGTGCCAGCAGTTACTCGGGCAGAATAGGCTACACCTTC.

The chain is built from TRBV28 and TRBJ1-3, with 7 bases aligning to TRBD1. CDR1 and CDR2 from the germline V gene are MDHEN and SYDVKM. V gave up 10 bases and J gave up 0 bases; unmatched junction bases: 9. The CDR3 covers 15 residues. This chain's CDR3 is CATGGTAGSGNTIYF. The CDR3 region has the DNA TGTGCCACGGGGGGGACAGCGGGCTCTGGAAACACCATATATTTT. Combining the CDR3 with reference TRBV28 and TRBJ1-3 gives the whole variable domain DVKVTQSSRYLVKRTGEKVFLECVQDMDHENMFWYRQDPGLGLRLIYFSYDVKMKEKGDIPEGYSVSREKKERFSLILESASTNQTSMYLCATGGTAGSGNTIYFGEGSWLTVV.

Of note for this clone: Compared with germline, one end of the junction differs, possibly owing to a read error. The gene calls are TRBV7-9 and TRBJ2-7, with a possible D match to TRBD2 (6 bases). This CDR3 contains 18 residues. The germline CDR1 and CDR2 sequences are SEHNR and FQNEAQ (reference sequence). CDR3 coding DNA: TGTTCCAGCAGCCCGCAACCCTTCTTCTCGGGGGATTTATACGAGCAGTACTTC. Protein: CSSSPQPFFSGDLYEQYF.

The chain links TRBV7-2 to TRBJ2-5; no firm D call. From germline, CDR1 is SGHTA and CDR2 FQGNSA. CDR3 length: 12 amino acids. The ends were cut back, 5 bases at V and 8 bases at J, with 12 bases in the middle. The CDR3 DNA reads TGTGCCAGCAGCCCTATCCTTACCACCCAGTACTTC. It codes for CASSPILTTQYF.

This clone was counted only a few times. J is TRBJ1-1 and V is TRBV4-3, with 8 bases identical to TRBD1. This CDR3 is 18 amino acids long. Per the germline V gene, CDR1 is LGHNA and CDR2 is YSLEER. V lost 0 bases, J lost 1 base, and 10 bases stayed unmatched. The chain's CDR3 is CASSQDPGQGSKNTEAFF. CDR3 coding DNA: TGCGCCAGCAGCCAAGACCCCGGACAGGGCTCCAAGAACACTGAAGCTTTCTTT.

This chain connects TRBV7-9 to TRBJ1-2; the D is unclear. The CDR3 runs 12 residues. Deletions cut 5 bases from V and 7 bases from J, with 11 bases between. CDR1 SEHNR and CDR2 FQNEAQ come from the germline V gene (reference sequence). In DNA form, the CDR3 reads TGTGCCAGCAGCAAAACCTCGCGTGGCTACACCTTC. The encoded protein is CASSKTSRGYTF.

The chain recombines TRBV28 with TRBJ1-2; D is uncertain. This CDR3 has 14 residues. V lost 0 bases to trimming and J lost 4 bases, with 9 bases between them. Per the germline V gene, CDR1 is MDHEN and CDR2 is SYDVKM. CDR3 region: CASSLWPVSYGYTF. The CDR3 bases are TGTGCCAGCAGTTTATGGCCAGTATCCTATGGCTACACCTTC.

The chain recombines TRBV4-1 with TRBJ2-7; D is ambiguous. Germline V lookup: CDR1 MGHRA, CDR2 YSYEKL. Trimming removed 1 base at V and 0 bases at J, with 10 bases between. CDR3 length equals 15 residues. In nucleotides, the CDR3 is TGCGCCAGCAGCCAAGTCGCGGTCCCCTCCTACGAGCAGTACTTC. Its protein is CASSQVAVPSYEQYF.